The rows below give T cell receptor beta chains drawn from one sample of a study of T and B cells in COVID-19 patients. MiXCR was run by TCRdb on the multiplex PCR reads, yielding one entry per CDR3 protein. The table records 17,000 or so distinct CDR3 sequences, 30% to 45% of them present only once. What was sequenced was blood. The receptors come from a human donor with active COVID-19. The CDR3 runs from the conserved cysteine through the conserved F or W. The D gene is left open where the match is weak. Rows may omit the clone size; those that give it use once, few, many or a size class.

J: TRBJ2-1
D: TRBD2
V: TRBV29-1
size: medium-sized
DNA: TGCAGCGTTGTGGCGGGGGGCCGATCCTACAATGAGCAGTTCTTC
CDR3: CSVVAGGRSYNEQFF

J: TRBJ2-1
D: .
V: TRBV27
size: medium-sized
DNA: TGTGCCAGCAGTCCTCCAGGGGAGTACGCTACTTACTCCTACAATGAGCAGTTCTTC
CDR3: CASSPPGEYATYSYNEQFF

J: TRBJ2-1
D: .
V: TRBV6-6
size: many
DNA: TGTGCCAGCAGTCCCCTCGGGGGCCGGAACAATGAGCAGTTCTTC
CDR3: CASSPLGGRNNEQFF

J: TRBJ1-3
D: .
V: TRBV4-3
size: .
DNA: TGCGCCAGCAGCCAAGATCAGGGTTCTGGAAACACCATATATTTT
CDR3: CASSQDQGSGNTIYF

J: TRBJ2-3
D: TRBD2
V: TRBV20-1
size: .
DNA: TGCAGTCTCGGGGGGGCGGCGAGCACAGATACGCAGTATTTT
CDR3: CSLGGAASTDTQYF

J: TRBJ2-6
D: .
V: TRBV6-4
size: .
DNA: TGTGCCTCCTCCGGGACTCGGACTGGGGGCAACGTCCTGACTTTC
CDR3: CASSGTRTGGNVLTF

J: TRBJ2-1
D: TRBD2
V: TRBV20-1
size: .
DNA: TGCAGTGCTCCTCGGGGGACTACCTCCAATGAGCAGTTCTTC
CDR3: CSAPRGTTSNEQFF

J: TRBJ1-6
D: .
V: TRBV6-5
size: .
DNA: TGTGCCAGCAGGGTTTCATACCGGGGTTGGTCACCCCTCCACTTT
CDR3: CASRVSYRGWSPLHF

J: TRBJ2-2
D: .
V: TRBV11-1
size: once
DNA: TGTGCCAGCAGCTCCCGCCTGGGCCAGTCGAACACCGGGGAGCTGTTTTTT
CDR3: CASSSRLGQSNTGELFF

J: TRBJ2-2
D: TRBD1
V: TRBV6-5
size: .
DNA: TGTGCCAGCCAGGGGGCTCGGACCGGGGAGCTGTTTTTT
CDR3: CASQGARTGELFF

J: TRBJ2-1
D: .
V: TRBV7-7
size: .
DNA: TGTGCCAGCAGCTGGGGGCGGAGCTCCTACAATGAGCAGTTCTTC
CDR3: CASSWGRSSYNEQFF

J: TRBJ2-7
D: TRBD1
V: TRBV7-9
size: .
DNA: TGTGCCAGCAGCTTGGGACAGGGGCTTAGCGAGCAGTACTTC
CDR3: CASSLGQGLSEQYF

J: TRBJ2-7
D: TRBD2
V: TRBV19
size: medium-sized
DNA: TGTGCCAGTAGTGATAGCGGGGGGCCGCTGGGCGAGCAGTACTTC
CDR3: CASSDSGGPLGEQYF

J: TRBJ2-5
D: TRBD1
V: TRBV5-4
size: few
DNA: TGTGCCAGCAGCGATATGACAGGGCCCGGGGAGACCCAGTACTTC
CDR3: CASSDMTGPGETQYF